The 6 T cell receptor beta chains presented below share a single source sample, sequenced in a study of blood T cell repertoires in COVID-19. Generated by immunoSEQ multiplex PCR, the TCRdb table keeps only in-frame clones and is missing some. Among under 45,000 clones, roughly 80% were seen once, and the ten largest hold 5.4%. Sequenced material: peripheral blood. These receptors were taken from a man aged 50-60 years with active COVID-19.

The chain carries TRBV5-4 and TRBJ1-2; 7 nucleotides match TRBD1. The CDR3 consists of 13 residues. The germline gives CDR1 SGHNT, CDR2 YYREEE (reference sequence). V shed 5 bases and J 4 bases; nucleotides not matched to a gene: 5. CDR3 residues: CASSWGTAYGYTF. CDR3 in DNA: TGTGCCAGCAGTTGGGGGACAGCCTATGGCTACACCTTC. Full variable domain (missing parts from reference TRBV5-4 and TRBJ1-2): ETGVTQSPTHLIKTRGQQVTLRCSSQSGHNTVSWYQQALGQGPQFIFQYYREEENGRGNFPPRFSGLQFPNYSSELNVNALELDDSALYLCASSWGTAYGYTFGSGTRLTVV.

This clone has only one observation. The chain uses TRBV11-3 and TRBJ1-4, with a tentative D call TRBD1 (5 bases). Germline CDR1 is SGHNT and CDR2 is YENEEA. Trimming stripped 3 bases from V and 1 base from J, with 9 bases between. The CDR3 has 15 amino acids. CDR3 coding DNA: TGTGCCAGCAGCTTCTTGGGGGGAACTAATGAAAAACTGTTTTTT. Its protein is CASSFLGGTNEKLFF.

This clone was detected once. The chain carries TRBV29-1 and TRBJ2-5, with 7 nucleotides matching TRBD2. The CDR3 sequence is 13 residues long. Germline loops: CDR1 SQVTM, CDR2 ANQGSEA. Trimming at V came to 7 bases and at J to 1 base, leaving 6 bases not matched to a gene. CDR3 coding DNA: TGCAGCGCCACCCGGACTAGCCAAGAGACCCAGTACTTC. This codes for CSATRTSQETQYF.

The V call is TRBV2, the J call TRBJ2-7, with D possibly TRBD2 on 5 matching bases. The V end lost 0 bases, the J end lost 2 bases, and 17 bases lay between the germline ends. The CDR3 extends over 17 amino acids. Germline V lookup: CDR1 SNHLY, CDR2 FYNNEI. The CDR3 protein is CASSEALARGSPYEQYF. The CDR3, as DNA: TGTGCCAGCAGTGAAGCCCTAGCCCGGGGATCCCCCTACGAGCAGTACTTC. Full variable domain (rest looked up from reference TRBV2 and TRBJ2-7): EPEVTQTPSHQVTQMGQEVILRCVPISNHLYFYWYRQILGQKVEFLVSFYNNEISEKSEIFDDQFSVERPDGSNFTLKIRSTKLEDSAMYFCASSEALARGSPYEQYFGPGTRLTVT.

CDR3: CASSIGTGETQYF. The CDR3, as DNA: TGTGCCAGCAGCATCGGGACAGGAGAGACCCAGTACTTC. The chain is built from TRBV7-2 and TRBJ2-5; 8 positions agree with TRBD1. The CDR3 consists of 13 residues. Germline V CDR1 and CDR2: SGHTA, FQGNSA. V gave up 5 bases and J gave up 4 bases; unmatched junction bases: 3.

The chain couples TRBV5-1 to TRBJ2-5; tentatively, D is TRBD1 (7 bases). Trimming pared 2 bases from V and 1 base from J, leaving 12 bases between. The CDR3 has 15 residues. Germline values: CDR1 SGHRS, CDR2 YFSETQ. The CDR3 sequence is CASSFSGGGQETQYF. The CDR3, as DNA: TGCGCCAGCAGCTTTTCAGGGGGAGGCCAAGAGACCCAGTACTTC.